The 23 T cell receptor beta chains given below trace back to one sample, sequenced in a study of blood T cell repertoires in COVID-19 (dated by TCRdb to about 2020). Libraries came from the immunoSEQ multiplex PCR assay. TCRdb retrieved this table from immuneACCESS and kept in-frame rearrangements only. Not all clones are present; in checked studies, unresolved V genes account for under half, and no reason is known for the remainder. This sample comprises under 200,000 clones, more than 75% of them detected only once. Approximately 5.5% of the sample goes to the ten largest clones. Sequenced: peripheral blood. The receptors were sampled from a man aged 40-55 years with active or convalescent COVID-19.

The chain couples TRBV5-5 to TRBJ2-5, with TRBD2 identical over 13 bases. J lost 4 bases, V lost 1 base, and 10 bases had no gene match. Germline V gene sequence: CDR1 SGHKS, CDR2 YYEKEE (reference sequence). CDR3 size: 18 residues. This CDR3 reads CASSLSTSGGALRETQYF. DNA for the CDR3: TGTGCCAGCAGCTTGTCCACTAGCGGGGGGGCATTGAGAGAGACCCAGTACTTC.

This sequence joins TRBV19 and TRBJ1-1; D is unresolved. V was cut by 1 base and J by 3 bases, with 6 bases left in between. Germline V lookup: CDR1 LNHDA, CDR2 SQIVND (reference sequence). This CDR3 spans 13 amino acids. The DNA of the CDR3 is TGTGCCAGTAGTATAGTGTTAGACACTGAAGCTTTCTTT. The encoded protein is CASSIVLDTEAFF.

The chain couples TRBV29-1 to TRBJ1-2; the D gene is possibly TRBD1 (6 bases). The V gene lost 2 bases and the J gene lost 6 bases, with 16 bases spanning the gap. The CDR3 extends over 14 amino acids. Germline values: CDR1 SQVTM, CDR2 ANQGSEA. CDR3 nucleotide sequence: TGCAGCGTTGAAAGGGGGACGCTCCCCCATGGCTACACCTTC. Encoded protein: CSVERGTLPHGYTF.

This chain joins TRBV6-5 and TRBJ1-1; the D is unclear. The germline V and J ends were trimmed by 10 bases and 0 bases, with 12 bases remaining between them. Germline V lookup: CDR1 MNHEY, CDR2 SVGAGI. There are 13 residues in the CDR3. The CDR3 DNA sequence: TGTGCCACAAACCCGAGGGTGAACACTGAAGCTTTCTTT. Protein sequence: CATNPRVNTEAFF.

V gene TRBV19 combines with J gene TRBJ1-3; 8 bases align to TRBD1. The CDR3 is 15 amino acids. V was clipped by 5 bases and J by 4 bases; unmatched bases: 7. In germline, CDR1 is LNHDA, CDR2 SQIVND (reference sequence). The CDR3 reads CASSPDREVGNTIYF. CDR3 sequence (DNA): TGTGCCAGTAGTCCGGACAGGGAAGTCGGAAACACCATATATTTT.

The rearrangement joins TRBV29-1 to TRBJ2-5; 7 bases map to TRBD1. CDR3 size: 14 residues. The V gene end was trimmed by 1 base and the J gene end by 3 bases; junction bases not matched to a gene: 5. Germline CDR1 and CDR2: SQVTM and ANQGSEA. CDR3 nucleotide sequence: TGCAGCGTTGAAGGTCCGGGACAGAAAGAGACCCAGTACTTC. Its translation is CSVEGPGQKETQYF.

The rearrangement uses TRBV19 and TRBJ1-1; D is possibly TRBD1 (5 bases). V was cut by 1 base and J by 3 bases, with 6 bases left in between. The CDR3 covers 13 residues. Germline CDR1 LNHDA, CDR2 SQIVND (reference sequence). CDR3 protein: CASSIVRDTEAFF. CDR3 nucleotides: TGTGCCAGTAGTATAGTCAGGGACACTGAAGCTTTCTTT.

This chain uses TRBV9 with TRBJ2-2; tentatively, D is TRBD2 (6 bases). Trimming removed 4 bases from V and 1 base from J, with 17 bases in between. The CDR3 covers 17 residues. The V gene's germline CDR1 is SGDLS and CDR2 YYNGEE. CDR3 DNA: TGTGCCAGCAGCCCTAAGCGCGGGGACTTGAACACCGGGGAGCTGTTTTTT. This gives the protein CASSPKRGDLNTGELFF.

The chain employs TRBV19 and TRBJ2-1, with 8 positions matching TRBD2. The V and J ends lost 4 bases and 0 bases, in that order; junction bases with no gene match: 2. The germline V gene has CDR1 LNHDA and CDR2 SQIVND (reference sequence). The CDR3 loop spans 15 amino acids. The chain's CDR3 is CASSRTSTSYNEQFF. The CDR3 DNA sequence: TGTGCCAGTAGTAGGACTAGCACCTCCTACAATGAGCAGTTCTTC.

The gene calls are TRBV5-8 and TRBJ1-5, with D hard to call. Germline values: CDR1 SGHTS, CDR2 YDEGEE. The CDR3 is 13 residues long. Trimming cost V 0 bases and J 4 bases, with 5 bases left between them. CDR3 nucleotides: TGTGCCAGCAGCTTGGGTAGAAATCAGCCCCAGCATTTT. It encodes CASSLGRNQPQHF.

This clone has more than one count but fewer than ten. CDR3 nucleotide sequence: TGTGCCAGCAGCCAAGGGGCCACGACCGGGGAGCTGTTTTTT. Protein: CASSQGATTGELFF. The chain is built from TRBV3-1 (or the pseudogene TRBV3-2) and TRBJ2-2; unclear D gene. The CDR3 runs 14 residues. The V gene's germline CDR1 is LGHDT and CDR2 YNNKEL (reference sequence). Trimming pared 1 base from V and 5 bases from J, leaving 8 bases between.

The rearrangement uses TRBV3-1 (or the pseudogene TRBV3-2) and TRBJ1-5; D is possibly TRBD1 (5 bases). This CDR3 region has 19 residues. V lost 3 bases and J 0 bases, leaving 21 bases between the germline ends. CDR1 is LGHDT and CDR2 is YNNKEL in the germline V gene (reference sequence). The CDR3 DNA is TGTGCCAGCAGCCACCCTTACTGGAGGGACGGCCATAGCAATCAGCCCCAGCATTTT. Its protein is CASSHPYWRDGHSNQPQHF.

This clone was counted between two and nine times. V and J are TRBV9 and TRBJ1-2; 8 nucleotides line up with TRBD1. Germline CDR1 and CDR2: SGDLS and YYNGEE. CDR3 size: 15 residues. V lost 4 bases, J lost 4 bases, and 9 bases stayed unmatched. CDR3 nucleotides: TGTGCCAGCAGCCCAGGGGGCTCCGGGGGCTATGGCTACACCTTC. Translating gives CASSPGGSGGYGYTF. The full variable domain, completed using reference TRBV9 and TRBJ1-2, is DSGVTQTPKHLITATGQRVTLRCSPRSGDLSVYWYQQSLDQGLQFLIQYYNGEERAKGNILERFSAQQFPDLHSELNLSSLELGDSALYFCASSPGGSGGYGYTFGSGTRLTVV.

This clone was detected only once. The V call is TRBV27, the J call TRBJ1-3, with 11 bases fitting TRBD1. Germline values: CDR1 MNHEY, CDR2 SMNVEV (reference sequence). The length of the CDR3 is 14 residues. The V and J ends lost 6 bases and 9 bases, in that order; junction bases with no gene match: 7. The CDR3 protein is CASSRDRGSFTIYF. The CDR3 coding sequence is TGTGCCAGCAGCCGGGACAGGGGGTCATTCACCATATATTTT.

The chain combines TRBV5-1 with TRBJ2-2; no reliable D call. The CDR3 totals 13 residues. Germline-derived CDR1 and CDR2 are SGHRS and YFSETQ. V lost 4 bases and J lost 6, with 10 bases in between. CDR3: CASSPNAAGELFF. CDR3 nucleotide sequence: TGCGCCAGCAGCCCGAACGCGGCCGGGGAGCTGTTTTTT.

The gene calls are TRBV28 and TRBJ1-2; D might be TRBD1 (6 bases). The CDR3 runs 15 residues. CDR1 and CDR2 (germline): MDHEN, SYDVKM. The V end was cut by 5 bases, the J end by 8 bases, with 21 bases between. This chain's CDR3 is CASSRISGTQHGYTF. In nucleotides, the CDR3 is TGTGCCAGCAGTAGAATCTCCGGGACACAGCACGGCTACACCTTC.

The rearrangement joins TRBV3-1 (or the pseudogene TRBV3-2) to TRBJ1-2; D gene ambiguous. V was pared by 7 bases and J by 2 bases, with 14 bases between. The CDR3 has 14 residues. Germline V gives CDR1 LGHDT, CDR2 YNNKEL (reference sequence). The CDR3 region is CASTTRGRNYGYTF. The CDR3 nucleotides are TGTGCCAGCACCACGAGAGGGAGGAACTATGGCTACACCTTC.

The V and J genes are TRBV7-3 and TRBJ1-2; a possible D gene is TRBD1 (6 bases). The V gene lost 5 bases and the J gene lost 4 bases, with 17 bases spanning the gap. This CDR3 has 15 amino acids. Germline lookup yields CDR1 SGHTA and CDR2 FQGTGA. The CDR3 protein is CASSMTGTGVYGYTF. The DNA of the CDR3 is TGTGCCAGCAGCATGACAGGTACCGGAGTCTATGGCTACACCTTC.

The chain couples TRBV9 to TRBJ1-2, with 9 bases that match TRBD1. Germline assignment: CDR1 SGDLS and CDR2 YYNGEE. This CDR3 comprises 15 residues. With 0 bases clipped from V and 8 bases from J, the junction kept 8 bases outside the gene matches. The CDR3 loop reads CASSVVGTGIQGYTF. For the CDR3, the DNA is TGTGCCAGCAGCGTAGTAGGGACAGGGATTCAAGGCTACACCTTC.

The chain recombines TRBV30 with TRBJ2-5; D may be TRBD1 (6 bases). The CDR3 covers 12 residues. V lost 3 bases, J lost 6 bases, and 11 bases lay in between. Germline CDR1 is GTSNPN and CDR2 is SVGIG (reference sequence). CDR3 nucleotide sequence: TGTGCCTGGAGCCCAGGGGAGAAGACCCAGTACTTC. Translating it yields CAWSPGEKTQYF.

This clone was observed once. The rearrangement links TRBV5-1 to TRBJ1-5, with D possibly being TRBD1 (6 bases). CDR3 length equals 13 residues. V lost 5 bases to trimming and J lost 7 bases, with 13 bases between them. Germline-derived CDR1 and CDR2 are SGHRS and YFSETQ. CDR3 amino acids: CASSPQGSQPQHF. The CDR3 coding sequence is TGCGCCAGCAGTCCACAGGGATCCCAGCCCCAGCATTTT.

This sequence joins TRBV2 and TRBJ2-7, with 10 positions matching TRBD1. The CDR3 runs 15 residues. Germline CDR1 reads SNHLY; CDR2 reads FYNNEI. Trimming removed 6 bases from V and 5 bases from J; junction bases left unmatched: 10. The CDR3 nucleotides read TGTGCCAGCAGACAGGGACAGGGGTTGTTCCACGAGCAGTACTTC. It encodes CASRQGQGLFHEQYF.

The CDR3 region is CASSEWATYGYTF. For the CDR3, the DNA is TGTGCCAGCAGTGAGTGGGCAACTTATGGCTACACCTTC. The chain couples TRBV6-1 to TRBJ1-2, with no clear D. The germline gives CDR1 MNHNS, CDR2 SASEGT. The CDR3 is 13 residues long. V gave up 3 bases and J gave up 5 bases, with 10 bases separating them.